Listed here are 13 T cell receptor beta chains from one sample, sequenced in a study of cytotoxic CD8 clonotypes in ibrutinib-treated CLL. The repertoire was sequenced with immunoSEQ multiplex PCR; TCRdb's copy has only in-frame clones and lacks some. This table has some 140,000 clones, approximately 81% appearing once. Material: PBMCs, obtained after 12 months of ibrutinib treatment. These receptors all come from a human donor with chronic lymphocytic leukemia.

This clone has just a few counts. This chain links TRBV7-2 with TRBJ2-3; D remains ambiguous. CDR1 is SGHTA, CDR2 FQGNSA, per germline. V was clipped by 5 bases and J by 2 bases, with 14 bases between them. The CDR3 runs to 15 residues. DNA of the CDR3: TGTGCCAGCAGCCCGCTACTGGCCTCCACAGATACGCAGTATTTT. It translates to CASSPLLASTDTQYF.

This clone was detected only a few times. The CDR3 bases are TGCGCCAGAGTGGCGATCCACCCCTCCGAGCAGTACTTC. Translation: CARVAIHPSEQYF. The chain employs TRBV10-1 and TRBJ2-7, with unresolved D. The CDR3 is 13 amino acids. In germline, CDR1 is WNHNN, CDR2 SYGVQD (reference sequence). The germline V and J ends were trimmed by 9 bases and 6 bases, with 18 bases remaining between them.

This clone was detected a few times. The chain has TRBV4-3 and TRBJ1-1, with 9 bases aligning to TRBD1. The length of the CDR3 is 14 residues. The germline V gene has CDR1 LGHNA and CDR2 YSLEER. With V trimmed by 4 bases and J by 9 bases, 9 bases remained unmatched. Written as DNA, the CDR3 is TGCGCCAGCAGCCGAGTTGGGACAGGGAGTCAAGCTTTCTTT. Protein: CASSRVGTGSQAFF.

The chain links TRBV6-1 to TRBJ2-1; 8 nucleotides line up with TRBD2. The CDR3 contains 13 residues. Germline CDR1 reads MNHNS; CDR2 reads SASEGT. The junction had 4 bases not matched to a gene; V was cut back by 3 bases and J by 9 bases. The CDR3 nucleotides are TGTGCCAGCAGTGAGCGGGAGGATATTGAGCAGTTCTTC. Protein sequence: CASSEREDIEQFF.

Only one count was recorded for this clone. The CDR3 coding sequence is TGTGCCAGCAGTGTAACCGGGACAGGGGGCGAGCAGTACTTC. Translation gives CASSVTGTGGEQYF. The chain links TRBV6-5 to TRBJ2-7; 11 bases agree with TRBD1. Germline V lookup: CDR1 MNHEY, CDR2 SVGAGI. This CDR3 has 14 amino acids. The trim removed 5 bases at V and 6 bases at J, leaving 6 bases unmatched.

The rearrangement uses TRBV19 and TRBJ2-7; a weak D match, TRBD1 (6 bases). The germline V and J ends were trimmed by 5 bases and 0 bases, with 14 bases remaining between them. CDR1 LNHDA and CDR2 SQIVND come from the germline V gene (reference sequence). There are 15 residues in the CDR3. Written as DNA, the CDR3 is TGTGCCAGTAGTGCCCGGGACACGAGCTCCTACGAGCAGTACTTC. It encodes CASSARDTSSYEQYF.

In this sample, this clone turned up a few times. The gene calls are TRBV30 and TRBJ2-7, with D perhaps being TRBD1 or TRBD2 (6 bases each). V was clipped by 3 bases and J by 0 bases, with 12 bases between them. The CDR3 is 14 residues long. Germline lookup yields CDR1 GTSNPN and CDR2 SVGIG (reference sequence). The CDR3 DNA follows: TGTGCCTGGAGCCGGGGGCTGGACTCCTACGAGCAGTACTTC. This encodes CAWSRGLDSYEQYF.

The chain couples TRBV9 to TRBJ2-5; 9 bases agree with TRBD2. Germline values: CDR1 SGDLS, CDR2 YYNGEE. This CDR3 has 18 residues. J was trimmed by 5 bases and V by 3 bases; bases with no gene match: 17. Here the CDR3 DNA reads TGTGCCAGCAGCGCCCCACCGGGGCGGGAGGGCGTTTGGGAGACCCAGTACTTC. This gives the protein CASSAPPGREGVWETQYF.

The chain combines TRBV2 with TRBJ2-3; D unclear. The CDR3 runs to 13 residues. Germline V gene data show CDR1 as SNHLY and CDR2 as FYNNEI. V lost 6 bases, J lost 9 bases, and 16 bases lay in between. In DNA, the CDR3 is TGTGCCAGCAGCGAGGACCCAATGGGCACGCAGTATTTT. Amino acid sequence: CASSEDPMGTQYF.

The chain has TRBV11-2 and TRBJ2-7; D is ambiguous. CDR3 length: 16 residues. Germline V CDR1 and CDR2: SGHAT, FQNNGV. V was trimmed by 0 bases and J by 4 bases, leaving 16 bases between them. The CDR3 loop reads CASSLDSTEYLYEQYF. In DNA form, the CDR3 reads TGTGCCAGCAGCTTAGATAGTACGGAGTACCTATACGAGCAGTACTTC. The variable domain in full, with the rest retrieved from reference TRBV11-2 and TRBJ2-7, is EAGVAQSPRYKIIEKRQSVAFWCNPISGHATLYWYQQILGQGPKLLIQFQNNGVVDDSQLPKDRFSAERLKGVDSTLKIQPAKLEDSAVYLCASSLDSTEYLYEQYFGPGTRLTVT.

This clone was seen only a few times. The chain couples TRBV25-1 to TRBJ1-2, with D possibly TRBD1 on 6 matching bases. The V gene lost 7 bases and the J gene lost 4 bases, with 16 bases spanning the gap. The germline CDR1 and CDR2 sequences are MGHDK and SYGVNS. The CDR3 consists of 14 residues. CDR3 residues: CASTEGGVSYGYTF. The CDR3 DNA reads TGTGCCAGCACGGAGGGGGGGGTGAGCTATGGCTACACCTTC.

The gene calls are TRBV10-2 and TRBJ2-7, with 10 nucleotides matching TRBD1. The CDR3 is made up of 15 amino acids. The trim removed 6 bases at V and 7 bases at J, leaving 12 bases unmatched. CDR1 and CDR2 from the germline V gene are WSHSY and SAAADI. The CDR3, as DNA: TGCGCCAGCAGCGAAAGCCCCGGGACAGGGGTTGAGCAGTACTTC. Translating gives CASSESPGTGVEQYF.

The CDR3 sequence is CATSRDSIYNEQFF. The CDR3 bases are TGTGCCACCAGCAGAGATAGTATTTACAATGAGCAGTTCTTC. The rearrangement joins TRBV15 to TRBJ2-1; D is ambiguous. The CDR3 extends over 14 amino acids. V was pared by 0 bases and J by 4 bases, with 7 bases between. Germline CDR1 LNHNV, CDR2 YYDKDF (reference sequence).